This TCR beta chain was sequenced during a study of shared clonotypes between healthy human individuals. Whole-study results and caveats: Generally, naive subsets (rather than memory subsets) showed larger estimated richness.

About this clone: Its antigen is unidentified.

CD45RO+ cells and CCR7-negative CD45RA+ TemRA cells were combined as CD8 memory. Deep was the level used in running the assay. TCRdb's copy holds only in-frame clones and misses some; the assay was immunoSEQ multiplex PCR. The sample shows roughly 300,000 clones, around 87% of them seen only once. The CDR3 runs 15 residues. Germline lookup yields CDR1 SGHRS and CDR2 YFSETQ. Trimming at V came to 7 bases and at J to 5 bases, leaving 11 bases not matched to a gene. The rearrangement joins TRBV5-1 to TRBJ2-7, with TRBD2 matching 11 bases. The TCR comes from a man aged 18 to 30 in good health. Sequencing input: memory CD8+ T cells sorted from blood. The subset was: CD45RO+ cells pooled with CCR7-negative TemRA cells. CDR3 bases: TGCGCCAGCGAGGATATAGCGGGGGGGCCACACGAGCAGTACTTC. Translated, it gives CASEDIAGGPHEQYF.